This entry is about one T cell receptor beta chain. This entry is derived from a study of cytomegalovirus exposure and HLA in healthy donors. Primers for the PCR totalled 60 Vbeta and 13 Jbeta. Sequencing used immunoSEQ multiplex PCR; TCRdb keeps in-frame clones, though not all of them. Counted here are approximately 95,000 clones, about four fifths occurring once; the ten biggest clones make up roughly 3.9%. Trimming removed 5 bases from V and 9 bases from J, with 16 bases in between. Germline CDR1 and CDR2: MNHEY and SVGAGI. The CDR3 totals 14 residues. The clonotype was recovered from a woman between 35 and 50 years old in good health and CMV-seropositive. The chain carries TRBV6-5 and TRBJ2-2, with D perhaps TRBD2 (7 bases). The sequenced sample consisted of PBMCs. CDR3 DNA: TGTGCCAGCAGTCCCGAGGGGGGGGGCCGGGAGCTGTTTTTT. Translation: CASSPEGGGRELFF.